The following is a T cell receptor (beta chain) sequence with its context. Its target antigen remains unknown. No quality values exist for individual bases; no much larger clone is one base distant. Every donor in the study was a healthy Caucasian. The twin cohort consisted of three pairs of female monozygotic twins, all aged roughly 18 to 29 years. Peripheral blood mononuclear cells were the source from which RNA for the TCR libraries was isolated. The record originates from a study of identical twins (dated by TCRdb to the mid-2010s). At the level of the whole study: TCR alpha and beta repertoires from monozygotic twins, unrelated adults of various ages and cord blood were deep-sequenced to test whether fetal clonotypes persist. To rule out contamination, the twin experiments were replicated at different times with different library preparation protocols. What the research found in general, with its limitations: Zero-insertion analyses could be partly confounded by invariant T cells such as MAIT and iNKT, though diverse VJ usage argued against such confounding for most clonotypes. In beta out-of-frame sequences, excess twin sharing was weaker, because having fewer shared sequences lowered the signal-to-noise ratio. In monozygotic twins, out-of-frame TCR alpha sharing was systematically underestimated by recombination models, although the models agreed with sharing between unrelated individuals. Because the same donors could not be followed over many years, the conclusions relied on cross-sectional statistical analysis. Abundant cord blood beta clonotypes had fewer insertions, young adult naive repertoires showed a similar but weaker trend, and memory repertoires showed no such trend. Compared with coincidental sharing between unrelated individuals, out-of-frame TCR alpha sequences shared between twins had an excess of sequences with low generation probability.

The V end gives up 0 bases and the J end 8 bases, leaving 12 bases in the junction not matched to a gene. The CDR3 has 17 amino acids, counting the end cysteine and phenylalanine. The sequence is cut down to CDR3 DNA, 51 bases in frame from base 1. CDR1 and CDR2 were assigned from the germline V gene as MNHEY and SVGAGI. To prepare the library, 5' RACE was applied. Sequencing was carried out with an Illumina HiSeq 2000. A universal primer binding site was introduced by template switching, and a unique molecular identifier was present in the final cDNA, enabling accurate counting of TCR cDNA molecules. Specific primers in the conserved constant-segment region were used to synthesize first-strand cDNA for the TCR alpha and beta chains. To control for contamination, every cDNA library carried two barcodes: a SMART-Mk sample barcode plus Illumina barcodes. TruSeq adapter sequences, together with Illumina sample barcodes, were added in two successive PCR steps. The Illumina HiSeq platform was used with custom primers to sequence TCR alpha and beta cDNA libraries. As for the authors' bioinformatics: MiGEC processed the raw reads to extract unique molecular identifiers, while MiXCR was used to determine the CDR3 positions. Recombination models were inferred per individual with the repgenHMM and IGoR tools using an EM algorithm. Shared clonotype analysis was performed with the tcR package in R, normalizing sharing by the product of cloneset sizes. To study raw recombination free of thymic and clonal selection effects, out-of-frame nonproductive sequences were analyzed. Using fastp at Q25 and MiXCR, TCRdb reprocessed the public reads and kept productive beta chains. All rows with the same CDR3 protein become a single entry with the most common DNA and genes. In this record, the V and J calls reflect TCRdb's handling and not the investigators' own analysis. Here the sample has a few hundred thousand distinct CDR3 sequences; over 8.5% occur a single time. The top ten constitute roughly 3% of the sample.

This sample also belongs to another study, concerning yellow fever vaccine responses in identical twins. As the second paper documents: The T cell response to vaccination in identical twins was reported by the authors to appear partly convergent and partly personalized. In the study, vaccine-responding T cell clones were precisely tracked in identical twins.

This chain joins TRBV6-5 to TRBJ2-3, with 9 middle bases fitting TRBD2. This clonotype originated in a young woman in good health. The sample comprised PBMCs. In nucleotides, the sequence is TGTGCCAGCAGTTACTCGAGGGCGGGAGGGTACGACGTTACGCAGTATTTT. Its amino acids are CASSYSRAGGYDVTQYF.